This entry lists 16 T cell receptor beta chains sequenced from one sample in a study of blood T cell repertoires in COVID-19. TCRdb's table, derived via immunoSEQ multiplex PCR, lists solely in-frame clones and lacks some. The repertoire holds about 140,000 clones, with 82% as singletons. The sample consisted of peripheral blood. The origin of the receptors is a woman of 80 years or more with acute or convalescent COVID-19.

This CDR3 is CASSLAQGHYYGYTF. In DNA form, the CDR3 reads TGTGCCAGCAGCTTAGCTCAGGGACACTACTATGGCTACACCTTC. The rearrangement links TRBV7-2 to TRBJ1-2, with D tentatively TRBD1 (6 bases). Germline-derived CDR1 and CDR2 are SGHTA and FQGNSA. V was pared by 0 bases and J by 3 bases, with 11 bases between. The CDR3 consists of 15 residues. The whole variable domain, filled in from reference TRBV7-2 and TRBJ1-2, reads GAGVSQSPSNKVTEKGKDVELRCDPISGHTALYWYRQSLGQGLEFLIYFQGNSAPDKSGLPSDRFSAERTGGSVSTLTIQRTQQEDSAVYLCASSLAQGHYYGYTFGSGTRLTVV.

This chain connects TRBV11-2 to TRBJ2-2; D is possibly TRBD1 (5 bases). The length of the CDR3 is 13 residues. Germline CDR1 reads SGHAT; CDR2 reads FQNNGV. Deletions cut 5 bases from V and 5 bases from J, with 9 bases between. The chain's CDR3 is CASSRQPTGELFF. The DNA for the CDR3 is TGTGCCAGCAGCCGACAGCCAACCGGGGAGCTGTTTTTT. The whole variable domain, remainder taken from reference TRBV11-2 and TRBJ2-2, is EAGVAQSPRYKIIEKRQSVAFWCNPISGHATLYWYQQILGQGPKLLIQFQNNGVVDDSQLPKDRFSAERLKGVDSTLKIQPAKLEDSAVYLCASSRQPTGELFFGEGSRLTVL.

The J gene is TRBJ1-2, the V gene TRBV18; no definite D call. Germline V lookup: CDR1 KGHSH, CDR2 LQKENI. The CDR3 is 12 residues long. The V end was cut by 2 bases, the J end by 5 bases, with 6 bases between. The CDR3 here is CASSPTQYGYTF. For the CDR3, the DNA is TGTGCCAGCTCACCAACACAATATGGCTACACCTTC.

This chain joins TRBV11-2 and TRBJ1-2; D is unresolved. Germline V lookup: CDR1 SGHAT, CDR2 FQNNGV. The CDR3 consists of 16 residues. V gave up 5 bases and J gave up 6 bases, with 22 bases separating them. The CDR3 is CASSPSGPLNGDGYTF. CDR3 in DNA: TGTGCCAGCAGCCCCAGCGGACCGCTGAATGGAGATGGCTACACCTTC.

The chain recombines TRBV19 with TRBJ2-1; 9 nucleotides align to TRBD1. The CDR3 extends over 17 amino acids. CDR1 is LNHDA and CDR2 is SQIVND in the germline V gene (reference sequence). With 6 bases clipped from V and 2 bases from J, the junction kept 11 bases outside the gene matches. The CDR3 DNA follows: TGTGCCAGTAGGACGACCGGGACAGGGTTGACCTACAATGAGCAGTTCTTC. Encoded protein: CASRTTGTGLTYNEQFF.

CDR3 residues: CASSGGQSSYNSPLHF. CDR3 nucleotide sequence: TGTGCCAGCAGCGGAGGACAGAGCTCCTATAATTCACCCCTCCACTTT. This chain joins TRBV28 and TRBJ1-6; TRBD1 is a possible D gene (6 bases). CDR1 MDHEN and CDR2 SYDVKM come from the germline V gene. Between the trimmed V and J ends, which lost 6 bases and 0 bases, there was a span of 12 bases. There are 16 residues in the CDR3.

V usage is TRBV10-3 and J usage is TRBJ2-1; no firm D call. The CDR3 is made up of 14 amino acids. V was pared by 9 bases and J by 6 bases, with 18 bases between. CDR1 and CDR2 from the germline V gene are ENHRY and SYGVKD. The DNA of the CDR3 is TGTGCCATTAGTAACTTTGGTGGTCGCAATGAGCAGTTCTTC. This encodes CAISNFGGRNEQFF.

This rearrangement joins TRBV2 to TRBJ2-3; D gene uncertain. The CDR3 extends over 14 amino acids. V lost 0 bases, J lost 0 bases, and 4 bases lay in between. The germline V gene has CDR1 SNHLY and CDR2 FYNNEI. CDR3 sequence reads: CASSEALSTDTQYF. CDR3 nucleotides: TGTGCCAGCAGTGAAGCCCTTAGCACAGATACGCAGTATTTT.

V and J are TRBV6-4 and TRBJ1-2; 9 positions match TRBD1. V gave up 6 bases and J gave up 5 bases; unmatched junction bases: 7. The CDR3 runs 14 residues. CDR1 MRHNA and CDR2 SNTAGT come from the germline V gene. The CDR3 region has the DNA TGTGCCAGCAGAGGGGACAGGGAATCTTATGGCTACACCTTC. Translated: CASRGDRESYGYTF.

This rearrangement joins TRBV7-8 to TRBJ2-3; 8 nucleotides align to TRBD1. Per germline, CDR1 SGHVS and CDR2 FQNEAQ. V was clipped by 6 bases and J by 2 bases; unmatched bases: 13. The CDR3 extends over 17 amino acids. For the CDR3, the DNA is TGTGCCAGCAGGGTCTCAAACCGGGACAGGTACACAGATACGCAGTATTTT. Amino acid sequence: CASRVSNRDRYTDTQYF.

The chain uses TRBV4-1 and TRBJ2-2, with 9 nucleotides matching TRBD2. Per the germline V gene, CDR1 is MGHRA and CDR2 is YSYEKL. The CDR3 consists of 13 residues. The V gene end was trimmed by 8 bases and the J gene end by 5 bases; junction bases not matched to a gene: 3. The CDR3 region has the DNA TGCGCCAGCTGCCTAGCGGGAACCGGGGAGCTGTTTTTT. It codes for CASCLAGTGELFF.

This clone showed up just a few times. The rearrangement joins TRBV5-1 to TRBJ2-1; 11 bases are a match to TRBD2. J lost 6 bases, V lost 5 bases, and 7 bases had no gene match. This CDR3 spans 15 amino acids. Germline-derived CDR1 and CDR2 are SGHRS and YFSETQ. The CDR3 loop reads CASSVGTSGINEQFF. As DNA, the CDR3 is TGCGCCAGCAGTGTCGGGACTAGCGGCATCAATGAGCAGTTCTTC.

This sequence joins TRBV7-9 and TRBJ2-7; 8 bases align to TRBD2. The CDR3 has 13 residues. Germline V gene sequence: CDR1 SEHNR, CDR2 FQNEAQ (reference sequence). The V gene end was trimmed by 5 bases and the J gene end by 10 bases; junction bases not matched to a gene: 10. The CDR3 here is CASSRTPGGFQYF. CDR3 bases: TGTGCCAGCAGCCGAACGCCGGGGGGGTTTCAGTACTTC.

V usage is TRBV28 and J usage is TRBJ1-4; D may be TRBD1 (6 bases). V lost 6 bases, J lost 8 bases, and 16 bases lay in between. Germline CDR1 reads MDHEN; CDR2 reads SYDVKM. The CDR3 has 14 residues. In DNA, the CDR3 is TGTGCCAGCAGAGCAGGGGACGGTGGCGAAAAACTGTTTTTT. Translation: CASRAGDGGEKLFF. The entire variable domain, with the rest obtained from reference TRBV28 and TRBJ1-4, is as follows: DVKVTQSSRYLVKRTGEKVFLECVQDMDHENMFWYRQDPGLGLRLIYFSYDVKMKEKGDIPEGYSVSREKKERFSLILESASTNQTSMYLCASRAGDGGEKLFFGSGTQLSVL.

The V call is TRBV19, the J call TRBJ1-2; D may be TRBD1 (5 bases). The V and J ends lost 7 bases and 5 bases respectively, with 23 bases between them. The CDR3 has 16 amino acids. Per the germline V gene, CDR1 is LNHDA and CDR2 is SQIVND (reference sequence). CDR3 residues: CASNDPTRAESYGYTF. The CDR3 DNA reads TGTGCCAGTAACGACCCCACCAGGGCCGAAAGTTATGGCTACACCTTC.

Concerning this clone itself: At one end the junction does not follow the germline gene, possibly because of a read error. This CDR3 reads CASSPGGDRGQWDF. CDR3 sequence (DNA): TGTGCCAGCAGCCCTGGGGGGGACAGGGGGCAGTGGGACTTC. The J gene is TRBJ2-5, the V gene TRBV28; 12 bases are shared with TRBD1. The CDR3 is 14 amino acids. Germline loops: CDR1 MDHEN, CDR2 SYDVKM.